This T cell receptor beta chain appears in the sequencing data of a study of cytomegalovirus exposure and HLA in healthy donors. PCR employed 60 Vbeta and 13 Jbeta primers. Only in-frame clones appear in the TCRdb table, and some are missing; sequencing was by immunoSEQ multiplex PCR. This table has 130,000 or so clones, around 79% appearing once. Germline CDR1 reads LGHNT; CDR2 reads FRNRAP. The CDR3 is 13 residues long. V lost 1 base and J 8 bases, leaving 11 bases between the germline ends. Whole-study findings and limits: The classifier reportedly diagnosed cytomegalovirus status with high specificity and sensitivity. By HLA locus, TCR association rates varied in a later analysis, with DRB1 showing the most and HLA-C the fewest.

A note on this clone: The antigen remains unidentified.

The J gene is TRBJ1-2, the V gene TRBV12-5; a weak D match, TRBD1 (5 bases). Sequenced material: PBMCs. This clonotype was sampled from a middle-aged woman in good health and CMV-seropositive. The CDR3: CASGLGGVEGYTF. The CDR3 nucleotides are TGTGCTAGTGGTTTGGGGGGGGTGGAGGGCTACACCTTC.